The clone carrying this T cell receptor (beta chain) was seen at least ten times. Its specificity is unknown. The V and J ends lost 4 bases and 0 bases respectively, with 15 bases between them. CDR1 and CDR2 (germline): SGHRS, YFSETQ. CDR3 length: 16 residues. This sample is drawn from a study of molecular identifiers for immune sequencing clone quantification. Study conclusions and caveats: Identical TCR molecules can share a barcode, and this sharing could underestimate highly expanded clone sizes.

The CD8+CD4-CCR7+CD45RA+ phenotype defined the sorted naive CD8 T cells. TCRdb reprocessed the PCR reads via MiXCR and lists one record per CDR3 protein. The repertoire has about 640,000 distinct CDR3 sequences, 20% of them found once; the top ten carry approximately 0.9%. This clonotype was sampled from a human donor in good health. Some libraries in this study had Jurkat cell RNA spiked in. This sequence joins TRBV5-1 and TRBJ2-3, with D perhaps TRBD1 (6 bases). Sequencing used naive CD8+ T cells from blood, with Jurkat cell RNA spiked in. Subset specified: FACS-sorted CD8+CD4-CCR7+CD45RA+ naive T cells. The CDR3 nucleotides are TGCGCCAGCAGCCAAGGACAGTGGGATAGCACAGATACGCAGTATTTT. Translating it yields CASSQGQWDSTDTQYF. The full variable domain, rest sourced from reference TRBV5-1 and TRBJ2-3, is KAGVTQTPRYLIKTRGQQVTLSCSPISGHRSVSWYQQTPGQGLQFLFEYFSETQRNKGNFPGRFSGRQFSNSRSEMNVSTLELGDSALYLCASSQGQWDSTDTQYFGPGTRLTVL.